The sequence of this T cell receptor (beta chain) was determined in a study of T-cell reconstitution after alpha-beta-depleted transplantation in children. Germline CDR1 SGHRS, CDR2 YFSETQ. After removal of 3 bases from V and 5 bases from J, the junction contained 13 bases not matched to a gene. The CDR3 is made up of 17 amino acids. Preparing the TCRbeta library involved the use of unique molecular identifiers. TCRdb ran MiXCR on the PCR reads and lists one entry per CDR3 protein. The data contain about 500,000 distinct CDR3 sequences, around a third of them singletons. This clonotype was seen only a few times.

The sequence derives from a human donor who donated a stem cell graft to a child with aplastic anemia. The genes are TRBV5-1 and TRBJ2-1; 8 nucleotides align to TRBD1. Sequenced material: PBMCs from the stem cell graft donor, taken from the stem cell graft. The CDR3 is CASSWTGTGALNNEQFF. DNA for the CDR3: TGCGCCAGCAGCTGGACCGGGACAGGAGCATTGAACAATGAGCAGTTCTTC.